This T cell receptor (beta chain) came from a study of cytomegalovirus exposure and HLA in healthy donors. Across the whole study: The Caucasian-associated ancestry cluster held roughly 78% of more than 350 genotyped donors. Study results and limitations: Some V segments, TRBV6-2 and TRBV6-3 among them, were indistinguishable and were therefore excluded. Researchers reported from a later analysis that most CMV-associated TCR beta chains appeared HLA-restricted.

A word on this clone: Its antigen is unidentified.

The PCR ran on 60 Vbeta and 13 Jbeta primers. In the original workflow: An analysis that came later counted roughly 87 million unique TCR beta chains, approximately 10 million shared. The data were produced by immunoSEQ multiplex PCR, yet TCRdb's version contains in-frame clones alone and is incomplete. That table furnishes V, J and clone size, whereas the DNA furnished D and trimming. Of under 200,000 clones in the sample, around 79% were seen once. V lost 4 bases, J lost 4 bases, and 8 bases stayed unmatched. Germline V gene sequence: CDR1 MNHEY, CDR2 SVGAGI. The length of the CDR3 is 15 residues. This sequence joins TRBV6-5 and TRBJ1-2; 8 bases match TRBD1. Sequencing was performed on PBMCs. The TCR comes from a male donor in good health and CMV-seropositive. In DNA form, the CDR3 reads TGTGCCAGCAGTTTAACCGGGACAGGTATCTATGGCTACACCTTC. Translating it yields CASSLTGTGIYGYTF.